The 16 T cell receptor beta chains below were found in one sample sequenced in a study of blood T cell repertoires in COVID-19 (dated by TCRdb to the early 2020s). Library method: the immunoSEQ multiplex PCR assay. TCRdb limited this immuneACCESS table to in-frame rearrangements with V and J called. A share of clones is missing; checked studies link under half to unresolved V genes, and the rest is unexplained. The sample has approximately 41,000 clones on record, 88% of them singletons. The top ten clones comprise roughly 4.8% of the sample. The sample comprised peripheral blood. The receptor set was obtained from a human donor in a cohort sampled during active COVID-19.

The gene calls are TRBV7-8 and TRBJ2-1, with a weak D call TRBD1 (5 bases). The CDR3 is 14 amino acids. Trimming removed 3 bases at V and 6 bases at J, with 12 bases between. Germline CDR1 SGHVS, CDR2 FQNEAQ. The CDR3 is CASSLKRGPNEQFF. The CDR3 DNA is TGTGCCAGCAGCTTGAAAAGGGGTCCCAATGAGCAGTTCTTC.

The V gene is TRBV18, the J gene TRBJ1-2; a weak D match, TRBD1 (5 bases). The V end lost 0 bases, the J end lost 3 bases, and 8 bases lay between the germline ends. Germline V gives CDR1 KGHSH, CDR2 LQKENI. The CDR3 runs 14 residues. For the CDR3, the DNA is TGTGCCAGCTCACCACCCGGCAGGGACTATGGCTACACCTTC. This sequence encodes CASSPPGRDYGYTF.

The chain joins TRBV24-1 to TRBJ1-2; maybe TRBD1 (5 bases). The CDR3 is 13 residues long. V was trimmed by 4 bases and J by 8 bases, leaving 13 bases between them. The germline CDR1 and CDR2 sequences are KGHDR and SFDVKD. The CDR3 here is CATSDQGKGGYTF. For the CDR3, the DNA is TGTGCCACCAGTGACCAAGGGAAGGGGGGCTACACCTTC.

This chain joins TRBV12-3 or TRBV12-4 and TRBJ2-7; 7 positions agree with TRBD1. With V trimmed by 6 bases and J by 8 bases, 10 bases remained unmatched. This CDR3 region has 13 residues. The CDR3 loop is CASSSTTGKKQYF. The CDR3 DNA is TGTGCCAGCAGCAGCACGACAGGGAAAAAGCAGTACTTC.

The chain has TRBV25-1 and TRBJ2-2; 9 nucleotides line up with TRBD1. This CDR3 is 15 amino acids long. CDR1 MGHDK and CDR2 SYGVNS come from the germline V gene. With V trimmed by 5 bases and J by 5 bases, 6 bases remained unmatched. The CDR3 region is CASSKTGGRTGELFF. CDR3 DNA: TGTGCCAGCAGTAAGACAGGGGGACGGACCGGGGAGCTGTTTTTT. Together with reference TRBV25-1 and TRBJ2-2, the CDR3 gives the full variable domain: EADIYQTPRYLVIGTGKKITLECSQTMGHDKMYWYQQDPGMELHLIHYSYGVNSTEKGDLSSESTVSRIRTEHFPLTLESARPSHTSQYLCASSKTGGRTGELFFGEGSRLTVL.

This chain connects TRBV12-3 or TRBV12-4 to TRBJ1-5, with D perhaps matching TRBD1 (6 bases). The CDR3 loop spans 13 amino acids. V was trimmed by 7 bases and J by 3 bases, leaving 10 bases between them. CDR3 amino acids: CASTRTVNQPQHF. Written as DNA, the CDR3 is TGTGCCAGCACCAGGACAGTCAATCAGCCCCAGCATTTT.

V usage is TRBV7-2 and J usage is TRBJ2-7; D may be TRBD2 (5 bases). Germline assignment: CDR1 SGHTA and CDR2 FQGNSA. Trimming took off 1 base at V and 0 bases at J, with 10 bases between the two ends. This CDR3 has 15 residues. CDR3 amino acids: CASSLGSGSSYEQYF. CDR3 DNA: TGTGCCAGCAGCTTAGGGTCGGGATCCTCCTACGAGCAGTACTTC.

This clone was counted a single time. The J gene is TRBJ2-3, the V gene TRBV14; D is perhaps TRBD1 (5 bases). V lost 4 bases and J lost 2, with 10 bases in between. This CDR3 has 14 residues. The germline CDR1 and CDR2 sequences are SGHDN and FVKESK. The CDR3 loop is CASSRRQNTDTQYF. For the CDR3, the DNA is TGTGCCAGCAGCCGGAGACAGAACACAGATACGCAGTATTTT.

The chain is built from TRBV28 and TRBJ2-7; 8 nucleotides line up with TRBD2. V shed 5 bases, J shed 2 bases, and the junction held 11 bases outside the gene matches. Germline V CDR1 and CDR2: MDHEN, SYDVKM. CDR3 length: 16 amino acids. The CDR3 DNA follows: TGTGCCAGCAGTCCCGCCTCGACTAGCGCTGCCTACGAGCAGTACTTC. This encodes CASSPASTSAAYEQYF.

V gene TRBV3-1 (or the pseudogene TRBV3-2) combines with J gene TRBJ2-1, with 9 bases that match TRBD1. The germline CDR1 and CDR2 sequences are LGHDT and YNNKEL (reference sequence). CDR3 length: 15 amino acids. J lost 7 bases, V lost 3 bases, and 7 bases had no gene match. CDR3 bases: TGTGCCAGCAGCCAGGGGACAGGGTGGGTAAATGAGCAGTTCTTC. It is translated as CASSQGTGWVNEQFF.

CDR3 region: CASTQGENTEAFF. The CDR3 DNA reads TGTGCCAGCACTCAGGGGGAGAACACTGAAGCTTTCTTT. The V call is TRBV6-5, the J call TRBJ1-1, with 7 nucleotides matching TRBD1. This CDR3 is built from 13 residues. Germline-derived CDR1 and CDR2 are MNHEY and SVGAGI. Trimming cost V 7 bases and J 1 base; bases outside gene matches: 3.

V and J are TRBV13 and TRBJ2-5; D is perhaps TRBD1 (5 bases). The ends were cut back, 3 bases at V and 5 bases at J, with 19 bases in the middle. The CDR3 consists of 16 residues. Germline V gives CDR1 PRHDT, CDR2 FYEKMQ (reference sequence). The CDR3 DNA sequence: TGTGCCAGCAGCTTTTCCCTGACAGAATCCCGGGAGACCCAGTACTTC. It is translated as CASSFSLTESRETQYF.

This chain connects TRBV11-2 to TRBJ2-1; TRBD1 aligns across 8 bases. Germline V gene data show CDR1 as SGHAT and CDR2 as FQNNGV. There are 17 residues in the CDR3. After removal of 6 bases from V and 15 bases from J, the junction contained 25 bases not matched to a gene. DNA for the CDR3: TGTGCCAGCAGTACACCGCGGACAGGGTCTGCCGCAAAATATCCGTTCTTC. This translates into CASSTPRTGSAAKYPFF.

CDR3 nucleotides: TGTGCCAGCAGCTTAGTTTCGGGACACCTTTGGGGGGATACGCAGTATTTT. Translating gives CASSLVSGHLWGDTQYF. J is TRBJ2-3 and V is TRBV11-2; D is perhaps TRBD1 (6 bases). The V gene lost 1 base and the J gene lost 6 bases, with 20 bases spanning the gap. The CDR3 loop spans 17 amino acids. The germline V gene has CDR1 SGHAT and CDR2 FQNNGV.

The chain employs TRBV30 and TRBJ2-7; D might be TRBD2 (5 bases). Germline CDR1 GTSNPN, CDR2 SVGIG (reference sequence). Between the trimmed V and J ends, which lost 0 bases and 3 bases, there was a span of 9 bases. The CDR3 length is 13 residues. The CDR3 DNA reads as TGTGCCTGGAGTGTCGGGGTTAGCTACGAGCAGTACTTC. Amino acids: CAWSVGVSYEQYF. Filled out from reference TRBV30 and TRBJ2-7, the complete variable domain reads SQTIHQWPATLVQPVGSPLSLECTVEGTSNPNLYWYRQAAGRGLQLLFYSVGIGQISSEVPQNLSASRPQDRQFILSSKKLLLSDSGFYLCAWSVGVSYEQYFGPGTRLTVT.

The V gene is TRBV7-9, the J gene TRBJ1-4; possible D gene TRBD1, 5 bases. Germline assignment: CDR1 SEHNR and CDR2 FQNEAQ (reference sequence). The V gene lost 2 bases and the J gene lost 10 bases, with 11 bases spanning the gap. The CDR3 totals 13 residues. The CDR3 sequence: CASSLSGSGKLFF. Here the CDR3 DNA reads TGTGCCAGCAGCTTATCAGGGTCGGGAAAACTGTTTTTT.